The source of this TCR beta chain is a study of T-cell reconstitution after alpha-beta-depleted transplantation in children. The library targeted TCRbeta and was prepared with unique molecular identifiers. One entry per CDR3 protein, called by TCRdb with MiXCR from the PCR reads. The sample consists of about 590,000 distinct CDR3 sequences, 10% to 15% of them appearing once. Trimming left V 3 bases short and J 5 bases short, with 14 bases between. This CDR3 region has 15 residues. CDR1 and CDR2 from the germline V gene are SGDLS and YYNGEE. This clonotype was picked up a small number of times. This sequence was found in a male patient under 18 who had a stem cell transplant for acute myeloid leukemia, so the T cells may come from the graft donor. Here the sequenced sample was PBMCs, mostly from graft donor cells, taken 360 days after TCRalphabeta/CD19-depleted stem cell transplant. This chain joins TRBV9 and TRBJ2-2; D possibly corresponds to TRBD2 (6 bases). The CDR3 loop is CASSEVSGGTGELFF. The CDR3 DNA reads TGTGCCAGCAGCGAGGTTAGCGGAGGGACCGGGGAGCTGTTTTTT. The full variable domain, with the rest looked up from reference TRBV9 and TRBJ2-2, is DSGVTQTPKHLITATGQRVTLRCSPRSGDLSVYWYQQSLDQGLQFLIQYYNGEERAKGNILERFSAQQFPDLHSELNLSSLELGDSALYFCASSEVSGGTGELFFGEGSRLTVL.